This T cell receptor (beta chain) was identified during a study of cytomegalovirus exposure and HLA in healthy donors. It was with 60 Vbeta and 13 Jbeta primers that the PCR ran. Repertoires were generated with immunoSEQ multiplex PCR, while TCRdb's copy carries only in-frame clones and drops some. This sample yields hundreds of thousands of clones, of which 85% to 90% are seen a single time; around 1% belongs to the top ten. Germline values: CDR1 SQVTM, CDR2 ANQGSEA. This CDR3 is built from 13 residues. Deletions cut 4 bases from V and 7 bases from J, with 13 bases between. The TCR originated in a woman in her late teens or twenties in good health and CMV-seronegative. Sequenced sample: PBMCs. The chain recombines TRBV29-1 with TRBJ2-2; D unclear. The CDR3 loop is CSVGLSSLGELFF. CDR3 sequence (DNA): TGCAGCGTTGGCCTAAGCTCACTCGGGGAGCTGTTTTTT.